These T cell receptor beta chains were read from a single sample in a study of blood T cells in healthy people across ages. TCRdb re-called the 5' RACE reads through MiXCR, storing one row per CDR3 protein. The sample lists approximately 780,000 distinct CDR3 sequences, more than 25% occurring once. These data were likewise used in another study, on T cells of mothers and their children.

Input material: blood. The receptors stem from a boy between 10 and 17 years old in good health. The CDR3 runs from the conserved cysteine through the conserved F or W. D genes are given only for firm matches. Expanded clones are given a class, and other clones once, few, many or no size at all.

v_call: TRBV28
d_call: -
clone_size: -
j_call: TRBJ2-7
cdr3_aa: CASSLPTGHPASYEQYF
cdr3_nt: TGTGCCAGCAGTTTGCCCACTGGGCACCCCGCTTCCTACGAGCAGTACTTC

v_call: TRBV5-4
d_call: TRBD1
clone_size: few
j_call: TRBJ2-4
cdr3_aa: CASSSGQTIAKNIQYF
cdr3_nt: TGTGCCAGCAGCTCGGGACAGACTATAGCCAAAAACATTCAGTACTTC

v_call: TRBV20-1
d_call: -
clone_size: -
j_call: TRBJ2-5
cdr3_aa: CSARPETETQYF
cdr3_nt: TGCAGTGCTAGACCTGAGACGGAGACCCAGTACTTC

v_call: TRBV5-1
d_call: -
clone_size: few
j_call: TRBJ1-1
cdr3_aa: CASSIQGDTEAFF
cdr3_nt: TGCGCCAGCAGCATACAGGGCGACACTGAAGCTTTCTTT

v_call: TRBV12-3/TRBV12-4
d_call: TRBD2
clone_size: -
j_call: TRBJ2-3
cdr3_aa: CASSPAGVISYTDTQYF
cdr3_nt: TGTGCCAGCTCCCCAGCGGGGGTGATTAGTTACACAGATACGCAGTATTTT

v_call: TRBV7-2
d_call: TRBD2
clone_size: few
j_call: TRBJ2-2
cdr3_aa: CASSLGGSGHTGELFF
cdr3_nt: TGTGCCAGCAGCTTAGGGGGTAGCGGGCACACCGGGGAGCTGTTTTTT

v_call: TRBV20-1
d_call: TRBD1
clone_size: -
j_call: TRBJ2-3
cdr3_aa: CSARAGQGKGTDTQYF
cdr3_nt: TGCAGTGCTAGAGCTGGACAGGGGAAGGGCACAGATACGCAGTATTTT

v_call: TRBV5-1
d_call: TRBD1
clone_size: -
j_call: TRBJ2-4
cdr3_aa: CASSLEFGQEIKNIQYF
cdr3_nt: TGCGCCAGCAGCTTGGAATTTGGACAGGAGATCAAAAACATTCAGTACTTC

v_call: TRBV6-5
d_call: TRBD1
clone_size: -
j_call: TRBJ2-4
cdr3_aa: CASSYGTGANIQYF
cdr3_nt: TGTGCCAGCAGTTACGGGACAGGGGCAAACATTCAGTACTTC

v_call: TRBV3-1
d_call: TRBD1
clone_size: few
j_call: TRBJ2-2
cdr3_aa: CASSRGQGGELFF
cdr3_nt: TGTGCCAGCAGCCGGGGACAGGGCGGGGAGCTGTTTTTT

v_call: TRBV10-1
d_call: -
clone_size: -
j_call: TRBJ2-5
cdr3_aa: CASSESPGRETQYF
cdr3_nt: TGCGCCAGCAGTGAGTCCCCAGGAAGAGAGACCCAGTACTTC

v_call: TRBV3-1
d_call: -
clone_size: few
j_call: TRBJ2-2
cdr3_aa: CASSQEITGSGELFF
cdr3_nt: TGTGCCAGCAGCCAAGAAATAACCGGGTCCGGGGAGCTGTTTTTT

v_call: TRBV5-1
d_call: -
clone_size: -
j_call: TRBJ1-1
cdr3_aa: CASSLRGRTEAFF
cdr3_nt: TGCGCCAGCAGCTTGAGGGGCCGAACTGAAGCTTTCTTT

v_call: TRBV5-1
d_call: TRBD1
clone_size: -
j_call: TRBJ2-3
cdr3_aa: CASSGADRGGTDTQYF
cdr3_nt: TGCGCCAGCAGCGGCGCGGACAGGGGAGGGACAGATACGCAGTATTTT

v_call: TRBV3-1
d_call: -
clone_size: many
j_call: TRBJ2-7
cdr3_aa: CASSQLDFSYEQYF
cdr3_nt: TGTGCCAGCAGCCAACTGGACTTCTCCTACGAGCAGTACTTC

v_call: TRBV5-1
d_call: -
clone_size: -
j_call: TRBJ1-1
cdr3_aa: CASSLGQPLNTEAFF
cdr3_nt: TGCGCCAGCAGCTTGGGCCAGCCGCTGAACACTGAAGCTTTCTTT

v_call: TRBV10-3
d_call: -
clone_size: few
j_call: TRBJ2-2
cdr3_aa: CAISGHSNTGELFF
cdr3_nt: TGTGCCATCAGTGGGCACTCGAACACCGGGGAGCTGTTTTTT

v_call: TRBV7-9
d_call: TRBD1
clone_size: once
j_call: TRBJ2-7
cdr3_aa: CASSAPGQGTEQYF
cdr3_nt: TGTGCCAGCAGCGCGCCGGGACAGGGAACCGAGCAGTACTTC

v_call: TRBV28
d_call: -
clone_size: few
j_call: TRBJ1-4
cdr3_aa: CASSHQGTANEKLFF
cdr3_nt: TGTGCCAGCAGTCATCAGGGTACGGCTAATGAAAAACTGTTTTTT

v_call: TRBV3-1
d_call: -
clone_size: few
j_call: TRBJ1-6
cdr3_aa: CTSSQEQFTNSPLHF
cdr3_nt: TGTACCAGCAGCCAAGAACAGTTTACGAATTCACCCCTCCACTTT

v_call: TRBV29-1
d_call: -
clone_size: few
j_call: TRBJ2-5
cdr3_aa: CSVVPKGPQETQYF
cdr3_nt: TGCAGCGTTGTCCCCAAAGGACCCCAAGAGACCCAGTACTTC

v_call: TRBV12-3/TRBV12-4
d_call: -
clone_size: few
j_call: TRBJ2-7
cdr3_aa: CASSLGFAYEQYF
cdr3_nt: TGTGCCAGCAGTTTAGGGTTCGCCTACGAGCAGTACTTC

v_call: TRBV27
d_call: TRBD2
clone_size: -
j_call: TRBJ2-5
cdr3_aa: CASSLILAGVRGETQYF
cdr3_nt: TGTGCCAGCAGTTTAATACTAGCGGGGGTACGAGGGGAGACCCAGTACTTC

v_call: TRBV5-1
d_call: TRBD2
clone_size: few
j_call: TRBJ2-5
cdr3_aa: CASSSLYERGNLQETQYF
cdr3_nt: TGCGCCAGCAGCTCCCTTTATGAGCGGGGGAACTTACAAGAGACCCAGTACTTC

v_call: TRBV12-3/TRBV12-4
d_call: TRBD1
clone_size: -
j_call: TRBJ2-7
cdr3_aa: CASSGQGYSYEQYF
cdr3_nt: TGTGCCAGCAGCGGACAGGGATACTCCTACGAGCAGTACTTC

v_call: TRBV29-1
d_call: TRBD2
clone_size: -
j_call: TRBJ2-1
cdr3_aa: CSVETQLAGRAQFF
cdr3_nt: TGCAGCGTTGAGACTCAGTTAGCGGGGCGTGCGCAGTTCTTC

v_call: TRBV14
d_call: -
clone_size: few
j_call: TRBJ2-5
cdr3_aa: CASSQDARLLGTQYF
cdr3_nt: TGTGCCAGCAGCCAAGATGCCAGGCTCCTTGGGACCCAGTACTTC

v_call: TRBV4-2
d_call: TRBD1
clone_size: -
j_call: TRBJ2-6
cdr3_aa: CASSQGQGNSGANVLTF
cdr3_nt: TGTGCCAGCAGCCAAGGACAGGGGAACTCTGGGGCCAACGTCCTGACTTTC

v_call: TRBV6-4
d_call: -
clone_size: few
j_call: TRBJ2-1
cdr3_aa: CASSDSGRSYNEQFF
cdr3_nt: TGTGCCAGCAGTGACTCGGGCAGGAGCTACAATGAGCAGTTCTTC

v_call: TRBV3-1
d_call: -
clone_size: few
j_call: TRBJ2-7
cdr3_aa: CASSPLGSTEQYF
cdr3_nt: TGTGCCAGCAGCCCTCTCGGATCAACCGAGCAGTACTTC

v_call: TRBV27
d_call: -
clone_size: -
j_call: TRBJ1-1
cdr3_aa: CASRGRAGTEAFF
cdr3_nt: TGTGCCAGCAGGGGGAGGGCCGGGACTGAAGCTTTCTTT

v_call: TRBV14
d_call: TRBD1
clone_size: -
j_call: TRBJ2-2
cdr3_aa: CASSFRRDRETGELFF
cdr3_nt: TGTGCCAGCAGCTTTCGCCGGGACAGGGAAACCGGGGAGCTGTTTTTT

v_call: TRBV6-5
d_call: -
clone_size: -
j_call: TRBJ1-2
cdr3_aa: CASSSPWGAQGYTF
cdr3_nt: TGTGCCAGCAGCTCTCCCTGGGGGGCTCAGGGCTACACCTTC

v_call: TRBV2
d_call: -
clone_size: few
j_call: TRBJ2-5
cdr3_aa: CASRTDPETQYF
cdr3_nt: TGTGCCAGCAGGACAGATCCGGAGACCCAGTACTTC

v_call: TRBV4-1
d_call: -
clone_size: -
j_call: TRBJ2-5
cdr3_aa: CASSQARPIGTQYF
cdr3_nt: TGCGCCAGCAGCCAAGCACGCCCCATCGGGACCCAGTACTTC

v_call: TRBV10-3
d_call: -
clone_size: -
j_call: TRBJ1-5
cdr3_aa: CAISEGGNQPQHF
cdr3_nt: TGTGCCATCAGTGAAGGGGGTAACCAGCCCCAGCATTTT

v_call: TRBV5-1
d_call: TRBD2
clone_size: -
j_call: TRBJ2-1
cdr3_aa: CASSLPSGRIDEQFF
cdr3_nt: TGCGCCAGCAGCTTGCCTAGCGGGAGGATCGATGAGCAGTTCTTC

v_call: TRBV5-1
d_call: TRBD1
clone_size: -
j_call: TRBJ2-1
cdr3_aa: CASSVGTGGSYNEQFF
cdr3_nt: TGCGCCAGCAGCGTGGGGACAGGGGGCTCCTACAATGAGCAGTTCTTC

v_call: TRBV20-1
d_call: -
clone_size: -
j_call: TRBJ1-5
cdr3_aa: CSATTGIQPQHF
cdr3_nt: TGCAGTGCCACGACAGGCATTCAGCCCCAGCATTTT

v_call: TRBV29-1
d_call: -
clone_size: -
j_call: TRBJ2-7
cdr3_aa: CSVDDSSYEQYF
cdr3_nt: TGCAGCGTTGACGACAGTTCCTACGAGCAGTACTTC

v_call: TRBV9
d_call: TRBD1
clone_size: -
j_call: TRBJ2-7
cdr3_aa: CASSAFRDRTYEQYF
cdr3_nt: TGTGCTAGCAGCGCATTCCGGGACAGAACCTACGAGCAGTACTTC

v_call: TRBV12-3/TRBV12-4
d_call: -
clone_size: few
j_call: TRBJ2-3
cdr3_aa: CASSLGGISTDTQYF
cdr3_nt: TGTGCCAGCAGTTTAGGAGGGATTAGCACAGATACGCAGTATTTT

v_call: TRBV3-1
d_call: TRBD1
clone_size: -
j_call: TRBJ2-1
cdr3_aa: CASSQQGANEQFF
cdr3_nt: TGTGCCAGCAGCCAACAGGGGGCAAATGAGCAGTTCTTC

v_call: TRBV7-2
d_call: TRBD2
clone_size: -
j_call: TRBJ2-2
cdr3_aa: CASSLFSGGTGELFF
cdr3_nt: TGTGCCAGCAGCTTATTTAGCGGGGGAACCGGGGAGCTGTTTTTT

v_call: TRBV18
d_call: TRBD1
clone_size: few
j_call: TRBJ1-6
cdr3_aa: CASSPPGQDNSPLHF
cdr3_nt: TGTGCCAGCTCACCGCCGGGACAGGATAATTCACCCCTCCACTTT

v_call: TRBV5-1
d_call: -
clone_size: -
j_call: TRBJ1-2
cdr3_aa: CASSLGLGVDYGYTF
cdr3_nt: TGCGCCAGCAGCTTGGGGCTGGGAGTCGACTATGGCTACACCTTC

v_call: TRBV20-1
d_call: TRBD1
clone_size: once
j_call: TRBJ1-1
cdr3_aa: CSARKGQTYTEAFF
cdr3_nt: TGCAGTGCTAGGAAGGGACAGACCTACACTGAAGCTTTCTTT

v_call: TRBV5-5
d_call: -
clone_size: few
j_call: TRBJ1-1
cdr3_aa: CASSSAAVEGIGTEAFF
cdr3_nt: TGTGCCAGCAGCTCCGCCGCGGTCGAGGGGATAGGGACTGAAGCTTTCTTT

v_call: TRBV6-1
d_call: -
clone_size: few
j_call: TRBJ1-1
cdr3_aa: CASTSSLQRNEAFF
cdr3_nt: TGTGCCAGCACCTCGTCTCTGCAGAGAAATGAAGCTTTCTTT

v_call: TRBV2
d_call: TRBD1
clone_size: -
j_call: TRBJ1-4
cdr3_aa: CASRDRATNEKLFF
cdr3_nt: TGTGCCAGCAGGGACAGGGCTACTAATGAAAAACTGTTTTTT

v_call: TRBV27
d_call: -
clone_size: -
j_call: TRBJ2-5
cdr3_aa: CASSPRPGVDGTKETQYF
cdr3_nt: TGTGCCAGCAGTCCCCGCCCGGGGGTCGACGGGACCAAAGAGACCCAGTACTTC

v_call: TRBV18
d_call: -
clone_size: few
j_call: TRBJ1-1
cdr3_aa: CASSPRGETEAFF
cdr3_nt: TGTGCCAGCTCACCGCGGGGAGAGACTGAAGCTTTCTTT

v_call: TRBV24-1
d_call: -
clone_size: few
j_call: TRBJ2-5
cdr3_aa: CATSDFTGRQETQYF
cdr3_nt: TGTGCCACCAGTGATTTTACCGGGAGACAAGAGACCCAGTACTTC

v_call: TRBV4-1
d_call: -
clone_size: -
j_call: TRBJ2-5
cdr3_aa: CASSQDPGAGWETQYF
cdr3_nt: TGCGCCAGCAGCCAAGATCCGGGGGCGGGTTGGGAGACCCAGTACTTC

v_call: TRBV9
d_call: -
clone_size: -
j_call: TRBJ2-7
cdr3_aa: CASSVGAGWNEQYF
cdr3_nt: TGTGCCAGCAGCGTAGGGGCAGGGTGGAACGAGCAGTACTTC